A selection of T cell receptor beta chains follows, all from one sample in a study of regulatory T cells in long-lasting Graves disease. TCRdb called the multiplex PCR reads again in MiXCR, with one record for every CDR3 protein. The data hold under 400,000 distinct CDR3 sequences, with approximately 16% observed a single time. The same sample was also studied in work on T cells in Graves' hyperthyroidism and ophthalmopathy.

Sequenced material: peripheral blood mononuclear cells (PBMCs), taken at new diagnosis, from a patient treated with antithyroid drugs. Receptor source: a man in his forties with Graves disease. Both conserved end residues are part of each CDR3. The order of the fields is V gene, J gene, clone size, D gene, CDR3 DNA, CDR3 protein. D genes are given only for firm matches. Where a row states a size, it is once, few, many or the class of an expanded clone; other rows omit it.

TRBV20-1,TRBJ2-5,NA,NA,TGCAGTGCTACCGATTTACAGACAGCCCAAGAGACCCAGTACTTC,CSATDLQTAQETQYF
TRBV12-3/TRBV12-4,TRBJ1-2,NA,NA,TGTGCCAGCAGTTTCAATCTTGTTGACTACACCTTC,CASSFNLVDYTF
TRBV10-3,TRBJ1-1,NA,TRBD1,TGTGCCATCAGTGGGGGGACAGCCGGCAGCACTGAAGCTTTCTTT,CAISGGTAGSTEAFF
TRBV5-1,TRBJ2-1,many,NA,TGCGCCAGCAGCTTGCGGGGGGCATTGGGATACAATGAGCAGTTCTTC,CASSLRGALGYNEQFF
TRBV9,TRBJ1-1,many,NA,TGCGCCAGCAGCTTGGGGCAGGGGATAGGCGGCACTGAAGCTTTCTTT,CASSLGQGIGGTEAFF
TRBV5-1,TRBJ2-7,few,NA,TGCGCCAGCAGCTTGCCGGGAACCTACGAGCAGTACTTC,CASSLPGTYEQYF
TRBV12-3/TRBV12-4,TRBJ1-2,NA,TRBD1,TGTGCCAGCTCTGGACAGGGGAGTGGCTACACCTTC,CASSGQGSGYTF
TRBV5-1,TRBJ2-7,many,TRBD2,TGCGCCAGCAGCTTGGATAGCGGGGGGGCCATATACGAGCAGTACTTC,CASSLDSGGAIYEQYF
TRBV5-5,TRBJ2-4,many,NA,TGTGCCAGCAATATGGCCAAAAACATTCAGTACTTC,CASNMAKNIQYF
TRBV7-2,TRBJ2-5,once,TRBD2,TGTGCCAGCAGACAGACTAGCGGAGAAGAGACCCAGTACTTC,CASRQTSGEETQYF
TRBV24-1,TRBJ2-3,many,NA,TGTGCCACCAGTGACCCTAAAGGACCGGGCGGTACGCAGTATTTT,CATSDPKGPGGTQYF
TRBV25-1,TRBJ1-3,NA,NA,TGTGCCAGCAGTGAAGGGGGGCCCGGAAACACCATATATTTT,CASSEGGPGNTIYF